A single sample gave rise to the 17 T cell receptor beta chains below, sequenced in a study of OX40 agonist ivuxolimab in advanced cancers. Here immunoSEQ multiplex PCR was the method, and the copy in TCRdb shows in-frame clones only, minus some. This table has some 70,000 clones, approximately 91% appearing once. The source material was CD4+ or CD8+ T cells sorted from blood, sampled in a trial of the OX40 agonist ivuxolimab. These TCRs come from an adult with an advanced solid tumor such as melanoma, head and neck, liver or kidney cancer.

The chain carries TRBV4-1 and TRBJ1-5; D is uncertain. Between the trimmed V and J ends, which lost 4 bases and 7 bases, there was a span of 11 bases. The CDR3 is 13 amino acids. Per the germline V gene, CDR1 is MGHRA and CDR2 is YSYEKL. CDR3 DNA sequence: TGCGCCAGCAGCCTGGGCTTGGAGCAGCCCCAGCATTTT. Translated: CASSLGLEQPQHF.

This chain uses TRBV5-1 with TRBJ2-3; no clear D gene. Trimming took 4 bases from V and 4 from J, leaving 7 bases between them. This CDR3 contains 12 residues. Per germline, CDR1 SGHRS and CDR2 YFSETQ. The CDR3 DNA is TGCGCCAGCAGCAGCACGGCAGATACGCAGTATTTT. Protein: CASSSTADTQYF.

A note on this clone: At one of its ends the junction is not consistent with the germline gene, which may arise from a read error. The chain joins TRBV27 to TRBJ2-7; 12 nucleotides line up with TRBD2. CDR3 length: 20 amino acids. Germline loops: CDR1 MNHEY, CDR2 SMNVEV (reference sequence). CDR3 sequence: CASRRGSGLAGSQPSHEQYF. The CDR3 DNA is TGTGCCAGCAGGCGAGGGTCCGGACTAGCGGGATCTCAGCCCTCCCACGAGCAGTACTTC.

The V and J genes are TRBV9 and TRBJ1-3; D possibly corresponds to TRBD1 (5 bases). CDR3 length: 14 residues. Germline CDR1 and CDR2: SGDLS and YYNGEE. Trimming took 5 bases from V and 4 from J, leaving 13 bases between them. CDR3 in amino acids: CASSFDGAGNTIYF. For the CDR3, the DNA is TGTGCCAGCAGTTTCGACGGGGCGGGAAACACCATATATTTT.

The V and J genes are TRBV5-1 and TRBJ2-2; tentative D call: TRBD2 (5 bases). Germline CDR1 and CDR2: SGHRS and YFSETQ. This CDR3 is built from 15 residues. Trimming took 4 bases from V and 5 from J, leaving 15 bases between them. CDR3: CASSRDGVGTGELFF. CDR3 sequence (DNA): TGCGCCAGCAGCCGCGACGGGGTGGGGACCGGGGAGCTGTTTTTT.

The chain combines TRBV4-1 with TRBJ1-2, with TRBD1 matching over 9 bases. After removal of 2 bases from V and 5 bases from J, the junction contained 6 bases not matched to a gene. Germline V CDR1 and CDR2: MGHRA, YSYEKL. The CDR3 loop spans 15 amino acids. The CDR3 DNA is TGCGCCAGCAGCCAACCAAGGGACAGGGCTTATGGCTACACCTTC. This encodes CASSQPRDRAYGYTF.

This clone was observed once. The chain has TRBV5-4 and TRBJ1-1, with TRBD1 identical over 8 bases. This CDR3 has 14 amino acids. Germline loops: CDR1 SGHNT, CDR2 YYREEE (reference sequence). The trim removed 4 bases at V and 1 base at J, leaving 3 bases unmatched. Here the CDR3 DNA reads TGTGCCAGCAGCAACAGGGGGGCGAACACTGAAGCTTTCTTT. Protein sequence: CASSNRGANTEAFF.

The rearrangement uses TRBV6-5 and TRBJ2-5; weak D call: TRBD1 (6 bases). Trimming took off 5 bases at V and 5 bases at J, with 15 bases between the two ends. The CDR3 spans 14 residues. Germline CDR1 and CDR2: MNHEY and SVGAGI. CDR3 amino acids: CASSIGQPQETQYF. The CDR3 nucleotides are TGTGCCAGCAGTATCGGACAGCCCCAGGAGACCCAGTACTTC.

This sequence joins TRBV5-1 and TRBJ2-1, with 10 bases fitting TRBD1. Germline lookup yields CDR1 SGHRS and CDR2 YFSETQ. The V gene end was trimmed by 4 bases and the J gene end by 5 bases; junction bases not matched to a gene: 9. The CDR3 sequence is 16 residues long. DNA for the CDR3: TGCGCCAGCAGCCATCCGGGGACAGGGGTCAACAATGAGCAGTTCTTC. Translation: CASSHPGTGVNNEQFF.

The gene calls are TRBV10-3 and TRBJ1-2; no clear D gene. The CDR3 length is 14 residues. The V and J ends lost 4 bases and 4 bases respectively, with 13 bases between them. Germline-derived CDR1 and CDR2 are ENHRY and SYGVKD. The CDR3 reads CAISVDPGGYGYTF. The CDR3 DNA reads as TGTGCCATCAGTGTAGACCCGGGTGGCTATGGCTACACCTTC.

This rearrangement joins TRBV7-2 to TRBJ2-5; unclear D gene. V was clipped by 1 base and J by 1 base, with 13 bases between them. Germline assignment: CDR1 SGHTA and CDR2 FQGNSA. The CDR3 covers 16 residues. In nucleotides, the CDR3 is TGTGCCAGCAGCTTAGGGTCTATTCTATCCCAAGAGACCCAGTACTTC. Translating it yields CASSLGSILSQETQYF. The full variable domain, rest sourced from reference TRBV7-2 and TRBJ2-5, is GAGVSQSPSNKVTEKGKDVELRCDPISGHTALYWYRQSLGQGLEFLIYFQGNSAPDKSGLPSDRFSAERTGGSVSTLTIQRTQQEDSAVYLCASSLGSILSQETQYFGPGTRLLVL.

The chain employs TRBV2 and TRBJ1-4, with 9 nucleotides matching TRBD1. The V and J ends lost 6 bases and 7 bases, in that order; junction bases with no gene match: 6. The germline gives CDR1 SNHLY, CDR2 FYNNEI. The CDR3 is 14 amino acids. In DNA, the CDR3 is TGTGCCAGCAGGTCCGGGACAGGGATTGAAAAACTGTTTTTT. This encodes CASRSGTGIEKLFF.

The rearrangement uses TRBV7-9 and TRBJ1-5, with a possible D match to TRBD1 (5 bases). Germline V lookup: CDR1 SEHNR, CDR2 FQNEAQ (reference sequence). CDR3 length: 16 residues. Deletions cut 1 base from V and 3 bases from J, with 13 bases between. CDR3 in amino acids: CASSLGGVGDNQPQHF. As DNA, the CDR3 is TGTGCCAGCAGCTTAGGGGGGGTAGGGGACAATCAGCCCCAGCATTTT.

The chain employs TRBV28 and TRBJ2-3; maybe TRBD2 (5 bases). The ends were cut back, 2 bases at V and 4 bases at J, with 10 bases in the middle. CDR3 length: 14 amino acids. Germline V gene sequence: CDR1 MDHEN, CDR2 SYDVKM. CDR3 DNA sequence: TGTGCCAGCAGTTTACGCCCGAGGGCAGATACGCAGTATTTT. Amino acid sequence: CASSLRPRADTQYF.

V is TRBV5-1 and J is TRBJ2-7, with 8 bases matching TRBD2. V shed 0 bases and J 2 bases; nucleotides not matched to a gene: 4. This CDR3 spans 15 amino acids. Germline V CDR1 and CDR2: SGHRS, YFSETQ. Here the CDR3 reads CASSLAAGGTYEQYF. The CDR3 DNA reads as TGCGCCAGCAGCTTGGCCGCGGGGGGAACCTACGAGCAGTACTTC. Supplemented by reference TRBV5-1 and TRBJ2-7, the full variable domain reads KAGVTQTPRYLIKTRGQQVTLSCSPISGHRSVSWYQQTPGQGLQFLFEYFSETQRNKGNFPGRFSGRQFSNSRSEMNVSTLELGDSALYLCASSLAAGGTYEQYFGPGTRLTVT.

The J gene is TRBJ2-1, the V gene TRBV29-1; D call uncertain. Germline-derived CDR1 and CDR2 are SQVTM and ANQGSEA. The length of the CDR3 is 15 residues. V dropped 6 bases and J dropped 1 base, with 16 bases sitting between them. The CDR3 loop is CSVGPIGVSYNEQFF. The CDR3 DNA reads TGCAGCGTAGGCCCTATAGGAGTTTCCTACAATGAGCAGTTCTTC.

The genes are TRBV19 and TRBJ1-5; 8 nucleotides agree with TRBD1. Germline CDR1 and CDR2: LNHDA and SQIVND (reference sequence). The ends lost 7 bases at V and 4 bases at J; junction bases unmatched: 15. The CDR3 sequence is 17 residues long. This chain's CDR3 is CASNTNPTRGPNQPQHF. For the CDR3, the DNA is TGTGCCAGTAACACAAACCCGACCAGGGGGCCGAATCAGCCCCAGCATTTT.